The 17 T cell receptor beta chains presented below share a single source sample, sequenced in a study of control samples from healthy donors and cancer patients. This table comes from immunoSEQ multiplex PCR, and its TCRdb copy is limited to in-frame clones, with some not included. The table has 120,000 to 150,000 clones, about 89% seen once. Sequenced: blood. The receptors derive from a man younger than 35 in good health.

Only one count was recorded for this clone. The chain is built from TRBV5-1 and TRBJ1-5, with a possible D match to TRBD1 (6 bases). CDR3 length: 15 amino acids. CDR1 and CDR2 from the germline V gene are SGHRS and YFSETQ. V was pared by 4 bases and J by 2 bases, with 13 bases between. The CDR3 DNA sequence: TGCGCCAGCAGCGTACAGGGACTGGGCAATCAGCCCCAGCATTTT. Protein sequence: CASSVQGLGNQPQHF.

V and J are TRBV12-5 and TRBJ1-6; no clear D gene. The CDR3 contains 14 residues. V was clipped by 4 bases and J by 0 bases, with 4 bases between them. CDR1 LGHNT and CDR2 FRNRAP come from the germline V gene. The CDR3 reads CASGSASYNSPLHF. The CDR3 nucleotides read TGTGCTAGTGGTTCTGCCTCCTATAATTCACCCCTCCACTTT.

V and J are TRBV6-5 and TRBJ2-7; no reliable D call. This CDR3 spans 13 amino acids. The germline V gene encodes CDR1 MNHEY and CDR2 SVGAGI. Trimming removed 2 bases from V and 4 bases from J, with 9 bases in between. CDR3 protein: CASSYVGGYEQYF. The DNA of the CDR3 is TGTGCCAGCAGTTACGTCGGTGGGTACGAGCAGTACTTC.

The chain uses TRBV12-3 or TRBV12-4 and TRBJ1-1, with D hard to call. This CDR3 is built from 13 residues. Trimming took off 6 bases at V and 2 bases at J, with 10 bases between the two ends. The CDR3 DNA reads as TGTGCCAGCAGCCGAAGCCTAAACACTGAAGCTTTCTTT. Encoded protein: CASSRSLNTEAFF.

The rearrangement joins TRBV7-2 to TRBJ1-3; the D gene is possibly TRBD1 (6 bases). The CDR3 is 14 residues long. Per the germline V gene, CDR1 is SGHTA and CDR2 is FQGNSA. V shed 5 bases and J shed 4 bases, with 12 bases lying between them. CDR3: CASSPTGTGNTIYF. Written as DNA, the CDR3 is TGTGCCAGCAGCCCAACAGGGACAGGAAACACCATATATTTT.

This rearrangement joins TRBV6-1 to TRBJ2-7; D is uncertain. The CDR3 runs 16 residues. Looked up from germline, CDR1 is MNHNS and CDR2 is SASEGT. Trimming shortened V by 0 bases and J by 3 bases, and 15 bases separated the two germline ends. CDR3 nucleotide sequence: TGTGCCAGCAGTGAAGCCAGGATCGGTTGGGGCTACGAGCAGTACTTC. Translating gives CASSEARIGWGYEQYF.

V gene TRBV19 combines with J gene TRBJ2-7; weak D call: TRBD2 (7 bases). The CDR3 extends over 16 amino acids. The V end lost 5 bases, the J end lost 4 bases, and 21 bases lay between the germline ends. CDR1 LNHDA and CDR2 SQIVND come from the germline V gene (reference sequence). CDR3 DNA: TGTGCCAGTAGTCGGTTGAGCGCAGGGGAGGGGTACGAGCAGTACTTC. Translated, it gives CASSRLSAGEGYEQYF.

V usage is TRBV11-2 and J usage is TRBJ2-5; D may correspond to TRBD1 or TRBD2 (5 bases each). CDR3 size: 17 residues. Germline V gene sequence: CDR1 SGHAT, CDR2 FQNNGV. V dropped 0 bases and J dropped 4 bases, with 18 bases sitting between them. In nucleotides, the CDR3 is TGTGCCAGCAGCTTAGATAAGTGGGGGTCTGGAGGAGAGACCCAGTACTTC. Amino acid sequence: CASSLDKWGSGGETQYF.

The J gene is TRBJ2-2, the V gene TRBV2; no firm D call. CDR1 and CDR2 from the germline V gene are SNHLY and FYNNEI. Between the trimmed V and J ends, which lost 3 bases and 6 bases, there was a span of 2 bases. The length of the CDR3 is 11 residues. CDR3 nucleotides: TGTGCCAGCAGTGAGGCCGGGGAGCTGTTTTTT. Its translation: CASSEAGELFF.

V is TRBV4-2 and J is TRBJ1-2, with 7 bases matching TRBD1. V trimming: 1 base; J trimming: 5 bases; junction bases outside the gene matches: 4. Per germline, CDR1 LGHNA and CDR2 YNFKEQ. There are 14 residues in the CDR3. CDR3 bases: TGTGCCAGCAGCCAAGGGAGACAGGGTTATGGCTACACCTTC. It encodes CASSQGRQGYGYTF.

The chain is built from TRBV12-3 or TRBV12-4 and TRBJ1-5; D is perhaps TRBD1 (5 bases). The V gene lost 6 bases and the J gene lost 4 bases, with 7 bases spanning the gap. The CDR3 totals 12 residues. The CDR3 loop reads CASRQENQPQHF. The CDR3 DNA reads as TGTGCCAGCAGACAGGAGAATCAGCCCCAGCATTTT.

This chain joins TRBV5-1 and TRBJ1-2, with D perhaps matching TRBD1 (6 bases). Germline CDR1 is SGHRS and CDR2 is YFSETQ. The ends were cut back, 1 base at V and 3 bases at J, with 13 bases in the middle. CDR3 size: 15 residues. CDR3 DNA: TGCGCCAGCAGCTTGACGTCAGGGGCGGACTATGGCTACACCTTC. Translated: CASSLTSGADYGYTF.

The DNA of the CDR3 is TGTGCCAGTAGTATAGCTGGGGCGCAGGGCGGGGAGCTGTTTTTT. This codes for CASSIAGAQGGELFF. The chain joins TRBV19 to TRBJ2-2, with D possibly being TRBD1 (5 bases). V lost 1 base and J 7 bases, leaving 13 bases between the germline ends. The CDR3 loop spans 15 amino acids. The germline gives CDR1 LNHDA, CDR2 SQIVND (reference sequence).

The rearrangement links TRBV5-1 to TRBJ2-1; D is undetermined. The V gene's germline CDR1 is SGHRS and CDR2 YFSETQ. V was clipped by 4 bases and J by 4 bases, with 3 bases between them. There are 11 residues in the CDR3. For the CDR3, the DNA is TGCGCCAGCAGCCAATACAATGAGCAGTTCTTC. Protein: CASSQYNEQFF.

The CDR3 coding sequence is TGTGCCAGCAGCTTTGCGGGGTATCACGAGCAGTACTTC. This codes for CASSFAGYHEQYF. The chain combines TRBV5-8 with TRBJ2-7; D is possibly TRBD2 (6 bases). Germline V gene sequence: CDR1 SGHTS, CDR2 YDEGEE. This CDR3 contains 13 residues. V was cut by 2 bases and J by 5 bases, with 11 bases left in between.

The chain has TRBV28 and TRBJ1-1, with a tentative D call TRBD1 (5 bases). CDR3 size: 12 residues. Germline lookup yields CDR1 MDHEN and CDR2 SYDVKM. The V end was cut by 2 bases, the J end by 7 bases, with 8 bases between. The chain's CDR3 is CASSLGTIEAFF. The CDR3 region has the DNA TGTGCCAGCAGTTTAGGGACTATTGAAGCTTTCTTT. The full variable domain, completed using reference TRBV28 and TRBJ1-1, is DVKVTQSSRYLVKRTGEKVFLECVQDMDHENMFWYRQDPGLGLRLIYFSYDVKMKEKGDIPEGYSVSREKKERFSLILESASTNQTSMYLCASSLGTIEAFFGQGTRLTVV.

The chain recombines TRBV5-6 with TRBJ1-4; D not resolved. The CDR3 consists of 11 residues. CDR1 and CDR2 from the germline V gene are SGHDT and YYEEEE. V lost 6 bases and J 7 bases, leaving 7 bases between the germline ends. The CDR3 DNA follows: TGTGCCAGCATCCACCCTGAAAAACTGTTTTTT. This gives the protein CASIHPEKLFF.